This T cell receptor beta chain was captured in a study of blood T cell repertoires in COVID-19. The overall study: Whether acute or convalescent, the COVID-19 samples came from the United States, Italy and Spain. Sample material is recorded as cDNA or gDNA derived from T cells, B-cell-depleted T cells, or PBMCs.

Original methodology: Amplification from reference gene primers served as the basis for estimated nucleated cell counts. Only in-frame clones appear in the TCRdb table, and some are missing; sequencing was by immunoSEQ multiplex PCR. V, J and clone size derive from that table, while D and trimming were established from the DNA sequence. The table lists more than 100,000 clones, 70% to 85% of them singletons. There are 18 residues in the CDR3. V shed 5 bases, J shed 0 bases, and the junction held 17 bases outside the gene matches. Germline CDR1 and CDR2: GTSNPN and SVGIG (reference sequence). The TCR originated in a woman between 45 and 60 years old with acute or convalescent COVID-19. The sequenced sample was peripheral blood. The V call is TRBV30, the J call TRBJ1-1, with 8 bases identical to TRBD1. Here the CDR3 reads CAWDRGRSSNTMNTEAFF. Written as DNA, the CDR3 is TGTGCCTGGGACAGGGGTCGCTCCTCGAACACCATGAACACTGAAGCTTTCTTT.